Presented here are 7 T cell receptor beta chains from one specimen sequenced in a study of T cell responses to AZD1222 COVID-19 vaccine. The protocol was immunoSEQ multiplex PCR, while the TCRdb copy is restricted to in-frame clones and leaves out a portion. The profile shows 100,000 to 150,000 clones, around nine tenths of them singletons. The sample in question was peripheral blood, obtained on day 0 of AZD1222 vaccination. All receptors come from an adult in good health.

This rearrangement joins TRBV28 to TRBJ1-5; 7 positions match TRBD1. Looked up from germline, CDR1 is MDHEN and CDR2 is SYDVKM. V lost 6 bases, J lost 5 bases, and 10 bases stayed unmatched. The CDR3 runs to 15 residues. The CDR3 nucleotides are TGTGCCAGCAGCCTACAGGGGATGGGTGATCAGCCCCAGCATTTT. It yields the protein CASSLQGMGDQPQHF.

The chain has TRBV6-5 and TRBJ1-2; 9 nucleotides agree with TRBD1. V trimming: 5 bases; J trimming: 4 bases; junction bases outside the gene matches: 8. From germline, CDR1 is MNHEY and CDR2 SVGAGI. CDR3 length equals 15 residues. The chain's CDR3 is CASSPPTGGVYGYTF. CDR3 in DNA: TGTGCCAGCAGTCCCCCGACAGGGGGAGTCTATGGCTACACCTTC.

The rearrangement joins TRBV19 to TRBJ2-7; 9 nucleotides line up with TRBD1. There are 15 residues in the CDR3. The V gene's germline CDR1 is LNHDA and CDR2 SQIVND (reference sequence). V shed 2 bases, J shed 4 bases, and the junction held 6 bases outside the gene matches. The CDR3 bases are TGTGCCAGTAGTATAAGGGGACAGGGTGCATACGAGCAGTACTTC. Translation gives CASSIRGQGAYEQYF. The full variable domain, in which reference TRBV19 and TRBJ2-7 provide the parts outside the CDR3, is DGGITQSPKYLFRKEGQNVTLSCEQNLNHDAMYWYRQDPGQGLRLIYYSQIVNDFQKGDIAEGYSVSREKKESFPLTVTSAQKNPTAFYLCASSIRGQGAYEQYFGPGTRLTVT.

The genes are TRBV3-1 (or the pseudogene TRBV3-2) and TRBJ2-7, with 9 bases matching TRBD2. The germline CDR1 and CDR2 sequences are LGHDT and YNNKEL (reference sequence). V shed 1 base, J shed 3 bases, and the junction held 4 bases outside the gene matches. This CDR3 contains 15 residues. The CDR3: CASSQGSGGLYEQYF. DNA for the CDR3: TGTGCCAGCAGCCAAGGTAGCGGGGGACTCTACGAGCAGTACTTC.

V gene TRBV2 combines with J gene TRBJ2-7; 7 bases line up with TRBD1. Trimming cost V 6 bases and J 3 bases; bases outside gene matches: 11. Germline CDR1 and CDR2: SNHLY and FYNNEI. CDR3 length: 15 amino acids. The CDR3 DNA sequence: TGTGCCAGCAGAGCCGGGACAGTTTACTTCTACGAGCAGTACTTC. Encoded protein: CASRAGTVYFYEQYF.

V is TRBV20-1 and J is TRBJ1-1, with a possible D match to TRBD1 (6 bases). The CDR3 runs 12 residues. CDR1 is DFQATT, CDR2 SNEGSKA, per germline (reference sequence). Trimming shortened V by 3 bases and J by 8 bases, and 13 bases separated the two germline ends. The chain's CDR3 is CSASPGQQEAFF. CDR3 in DNA: TGCAGTGCTAGTCCGGGACAACAAGAAGCTTTCTTT.

The chain employs TRBV11-2 and TRBJ1-1, with D possibly matching TRBD1 (6 bases). Germline V gene sequence: CDR1 SGHAT, CDR2 FQNNGV. Trimming cost V 5 bases and J 5 bases, with 12 bases left between them. The CDR3 is 13 residues long. The CDR3 protein is CASSAGVGTEAFF. The CDR3 DNA follows: TGTGCCAGCAGCGCAGGGGTTGGGACTGAAGCTTTCTTT. Variable domain in full (rest from reference TRBV11-2 and TRBJ1-1): EAGVAQSPRYKIIEKRQSVAFWCNPISGHATLYWYQQILGQGPKLLIQFQNNGVVDDSQLPKDRFSAERLKGVDSTLKIQPAKLEDSAVYLCASSAGVGTEAFFGQGTRLTVV.